The next 20 T cell receptor beta chains were all read from a single sample in a study of spatial heterogeneity in lung cancer. Findings of the study overall: The number of expanded tumor alpha and beta chains correlated with mutation number.

TCRdb independently ran MiXCR on the 5' RACE reads; one entry per CDR3 protein. The profile covers some 10,000 distinct CDR3 sequences, with 12% appearing a single time and roughly 13% taken by the ten largest. These receptors' targets are unknown. Time point in this sample: sample taken at primary tumor resection. Material: lung tumor tissue, obtained at surgery. All receptors come from a female donor with early-stage non-small cell lung cancer.

This clonotype occurred a few times. The rearrangement joins TRBV11-2 to TRBJ2-4; D is possibly TRBD1 (7 bases). In germline, CDR1 is SGHAT, CDR2 FQNNGV. CDR3 length: 12 residues. The V gene lost 6 bases and the J gene lost 9 bases, with 12 bases spanning the gap. CDR3 region: CASSFQGGIQYF. CDR3 nucleotide sequence: TGTGCCAGCAGTTTCCAGGGGGGCATTCAGTACTTC.

In this sample, this clonotype turned up many times. The CDR3: CASSPPVNREEQYF. The CDR3 region has the DNA TGTGCCAGCTCACCACCTGTAAACCGGGAAGAGCAGTACTTC. The J gene is TRBJ2-7, the V gene TRBV18; perhaps TRBD2 as D (5 bases). Germline V gene lookup returns CDR1 KGHSH and CDR2 LQKENI. CDR3 length equals 14 residues. The V end was cut by 0 bases, the J end by 7 bases, with 13 bases between.

The chain carries TRBV6-2 or TRBV6-3 and TRBJ2-5; D possibly corresponds to TRBD1 (5 bases). Germline V CDR1 and CDR2: MNHEY, SVGEGT. This CDR3 is 12 amino acids long. Trimming took off 6 bases at V and 10 bases at J, with 15 bases between the two ends. The CDR3 is CASSEFAGIQYF. CDR3 bases: TGTGCCAGCAGCGAATTTGCAGGGATCCAGTACTTC.

This clonotype was observed a handful of times. The rearrangement joins TRBV16 to TRBJ2-5, with D tentatively TRBD1 (6 bases). Germline V gene sequence: CDR1 KGHSY, CDR2 FQNENV. This CDR3 has 13 residues. Trimming took off 2 bases at V and 2 bases at J, with 6 bases between the two ends. The CDR3 region is CASSQGQQETQYF. DNA for the CDR3: TGTGCCAGCAGCCAAGGACAGCAAGAGACCCAGTACTTC.

Within the sample, this clonotype is medium-sized. The chain couples TRBV5-1 to TRBJ1-1; no clear D. Trimming pared 4 bases from V and 3 bases from J, leaving 4 bases between. Germline lookup yields CDR1 SGHRS and CDR2 YFSETQ. This CDR3 is 11 amino acids long. CDR3 bases: TGCGCCAGCAGCAGGGACACTGAAGCTTTCTTT. Translation: CASSRDTEAFF. Full variable domain (missing parts from reference TRBV5-1 and TRBJ1-1): KAGVTQTPRYLIKTRGQQVTLSCSPISGHRSVSWYQQTPGQGLQFLFEYFSETQRNKGNFPGRFSGRQFSNSRSEMNVSTLELGDSALYLCASSRDTEAFFGQGTRLTVV.

This clonotype has a count of ten or more. This chain links TRBV7-9 with TRBJ2-1, with 7 bases aligning to TRBD1. With 5 bases clipped from V and 7 bases from J, the junction kept 11 bases outside the gene matches. The length of the CDR3 is 15 residues. Germline CDR1 reads SEHNR; CDR2 reads FQNEAQ (reference sequence). The CDR3 sequence: CASSLPTGISNEQFF. Here the CDR3 DNA reads TGTGCCAGCAGCCTACCGACAGGGATTAGTAATGAGCAGTTCTTC. Drawing the rest from reference TRBV7-9 and TRBJ2-1, the complete variable domain is DTGVSQNPRHKITKRGQNVTFRCDPISEHNRLYWYRQTLGQGPEFLTYFQNEAQLEKSRLLSDRFSAERPKGSFSTLEIQRTEQGDSAMYLCASSLPTGISNEQFFGPGTRLTVL.

This clonotype was seen at least ten times. The rearrangement uses TRBV7-6 and TRBJ2-3; 14 bases match TRBD2. V shed 4 bases, J shed 0 bases, and the junction held 6 bases outside the gene matches. CDR1 is SGHVS, CDR2 FNYEAQ, per germline. The CDR3 spans 18 residues. The CDR3 region is CASSSGLAGGSSTDTQYF. CDR3 nucleotide sequence: TGTGCCAGCAGCTCAGGACTAGCGGGAGGATCAAGCACAGATACGCAGTATTTT.

This clonotype is categorized as medium-sized. The rearrangement uses TRBV24-1 and TRBJ2-7, with D possibly matching TRBD1 (6 bases). Germline V lookup: CDR1 KGHDR, CDR2 SFDVKD. V lost 4 bases and J lost 1, with 13 bases in between. The CDR3 length is 15 residues. CDR3 nucleotide sequence: TGTGCCACCAGTGACCAACGGACAGCTTCCTACGAGCAGTACTTC. As protein: CATSDQRTASYEQYF.

This clonotype was picked up a small number of times. This rearrangement joins TRBV10-3 to TRBJ1-5; tentative D call: TRBD1 (6 bases). Germline V lookup: CDR1 ENHRY, CDR2 SYGVKD. Trimming removed 3 bases from V and 0 bases from J, with 12 bases in between. The CDR3 loop spans 16 amino acids. The CDR3 loop reads CAISDGGAPSNQPQHF. CDR3 nucleotides: TGTGCCATCAGTGATGGGGGGGCTCCTAGCAATCAGCCCCAGCATTTT.

At least ten counts were recorded for this clonotype. The CDR3 nucleotides read TGTGCCAGCAGTTTATCTGAACGGAGTTCCCCAGGGTGGTACTATGGCTACACCTTC. Residues: CASSLSERSSPGWYYGYTF. The chain employs TRBV28 and TRBJ1-2, with TRBD1 as a possible D gene (5 bases). The CDR3 is 19 residues long. Germline loops: CDR1 MDHEN, CDR2 SYDVKM. Trimming pared 1 base from V and 3 bases from J, leaving 24 bases between.

At least ten counts were recorded for this clonotype. The J gene is TRBJ2-7, the V gene TRBV10-3, with unresolved D. CDR3 length equals 13 residues. Per germline, CDR1 ENHRY and CDR2 SYGVKD. Deletions cut 2 bases from V and 2 bases from J, with 7 bases between. The CDR3, as DNA: TGTGCCATCAGTGAGACGGTTGCCTACGAGCAGTACTTC. This translates into CAISETVAYEQYF.

This sequence joins TRBV20-1 and TRBJ2-5; 11 nucleotides match TRBD2. The CDR3 is 12 amino acids. Germline CDR1 reads DFQATT; CDR2 reads SNEGSKA (reference sequence). V lost 7 bases to trimming and J lost 9 bases; unmatched junction nucleotides: 7. The CDR3 region is CSVPGLADPQYF. CDR3 nucleotides: TGCAGTGTTCCGGGACTAGCGGATCCCCAGTACTTC.

By proportion, this clonotype is medium-sized. This chain uses TRBV5-5 with TRBJ2-4; 7 bases map to TRBD1. This CDR3 has 14 residues. Trimming cost V 4 bases and J 4 bases; bases outside gene matches: 5. Germline V lookup: CDR1 SGHKS, CDR2 YYEKEE (reference sequence). The CDR3 region has the DNA TGTGCCAGCAGCAGTACAGGGGTGAAAAACATTCAGTACTTC. Translated, it gives CASSSTGVKNIQYF.

This clonotype was observed at least ten times. The chain employs TRBV5-1 and TRBJ2-2; 7 nucleotides match TRBD1. CDR1 and CDR2 from the germline V gene are SGHRS and YFSETQ. Losses at the gene ends were 0 bases for V and 2 bases for J; bases not matched to a gene: 1. The CDR3 runs 15 residues. The CDR3 loop reads CASSLGQGNTGELFF. The CDR3 DNA reads TGCGCCAGCAGCTTGGGACAGGGCAACACCGGGGAGCTGTTTTTT.

Many counts were recorded for this clonotype. The chain joins TRBV9 to TRBJ2-2, with D perhaps TRBD1 or TRBD2 (6 bases each). The CDR3 consists of 17 residues. CDR1 and CDR2 from the germline V gene are SGDLS and YYNGEE. V lost 0 bases and J 6 bases, leaving 18 bases between the germline ends. This chain's CDR3 is CASSVAEGGAGPGELFF. CDR3 DNA: TGTGCCAGCAGCGTAGCTGAGGGGGGCGCAGGGCCCGGGGAGCTGTTTTTT.

This clonotype is termed medium-sized (0.01 to 0.1%). The chain combines TRBV4-3 with TRBJ1-6; a possible D gene is TRBD1 (5 bases). V was cut by 1 base and J by 8 bases, with 12 bases left in between. Germline lookup yields CDR1 LGHNA and CDR2 YSLEER. The CDR3 is 15 residues long. In nucleotides, the CDR3 is TGCGCCAGCAGCCAAGGTACCGAGGGGTATTCACCCCTCCACTTT. Translating it yields CASSQGTEGYSPLHF.

In this sample, this clonotype turned up many times. The chain carries TRBV7-2 and TRBJ2-1, with D possibly matching TRBD1 (6 bases). The germline CDR1 and CDR2 sequences are SGHTA and FQGNSA. The CDR3 is 13 amino acids. V lost 4 bases to trimming and J lost 9 bases, with 13 bases between them. The CDR3 loop is CASSWGLTGEQFF. CDR3 DNA: TGTGCCAGCAGCTGGGGGTTGACAGGTGAGCAGTTCTTC.

This clonotype was observed many times. This chain joins TRBV6-2 or TRBV6-3 and TRBJ1-4; D not certain. CDR3 length: 17 residues. Germline CDR1 MNHEY, CDR2 SVGEGT. The V end was cut by 6 bases, the J end by 5 bases, with 22 bases between. CDR3 in amino acids: CASRVGPRMNTNEKLFF. Written as DNA, the CDR3 is TGTGCCAGCAGAGTCGGCCCCCGGATGAACACGAATGAAAAACTGTTTTTT.

This clonotype was detected only a few times. This chain links TRBV7-2 with TRBJ2-3; the D is unclear. This CDR3 spans 14 amino acids. V was trimmed by 0 bases and J by 1 base, leaving 5 bases between them. In germline, CDR1 is SGHTA, CDR2 FQGNSA. The CDR3 DNA reads TGTGCCAGCAGCTTAGCGGTCCGCACAGATACGCAGTATTTT. This encodes CASSLAVRTDTQYF.

The genes are TRBV29-1 and TRBJ1-1; TRBD1 aligns across 7 bases. Germline V lookup: CDR1 SQVTM, CDR2 ANQGSEA. The CDR3 is 11 amino acids. J lost 8 bases, V lost 7 bases, and 7 bases had no gene match. Here the CDR3 DNA reads TGCAGCGCTTACAGGGGAGGGGAAGCTTTCTTT. Encoded protein: CSAYRGGEAFF.